This T cell receptor (beta chain) emerged from a study of cytomegalovirus exposure and HLA in healthy donors. Study conclusions and caveats: Productive status was seen about 87% or about 30% of the time for most TCR beta V segments in an earlier analysis. A later analysis linked a missense variant in DCLRE1C to the trimming of TCR beta V and J genes. The authors later found most CMV-associated TCR beta chains appeared HLA-restricted.

Comments on this clone: Its antigen is unknown.

PCR was performed using 60 Vbeta and 13 Jbeta primers. Sequenced by immunoSEQ multiplex PCR; TCRdb stores in-frame clones only, minus some. Among under 250,000 clones listed, approximately 82% were seen once. This sequence was found in a man aged 18 to 29 in good health and CMV-seronegative. Source material: PBMCs.

CDR3 in DNA: TGTGCCAGCAGTTACTCCCGACAGGGGGCCCACGAGCAGTACTTC. It encodes CASSYSRQGAHEQYF. The chain couples TRBV6-5 to TRBJ2-7; 10 bases line up with TRBD1. The V gene's germline CDR1 is MNHEY and CDR2 SVGAGI. CDR3 length: 15 residues. V trimming: 0 bases; J trimming: 5 bases; junction bases outside the gene matches: 4.